Below are 23 T cell receptor beta chains sequenced from a single sample in a study of OX40 agonist ivuxolimab in advanced cancers. Some clones are missing from TCRdb's copy, which holds only in-frame ones; the method was immunoSEQ multiplex PCR. The sample includes more than 55,000 clones, almost 95% seen only once; the top ten take roughly 13%. Sequenced here: CD4+ or CD8+ T cells sorted from blood, sampled in a trial of the OX40 agonist ivuxolimab. These receptor sequences come from an adult with an advanced solid tumor such as melanoma, head and neck, liver or kidney cancer.

A remark on this clone: Because it lacks the conserved phenylalanine or tryptophan at the end, this CDR3 is likely a read error. It is unclear where the CDR3 begins or ends on the DNA, so no DNA is shown, and the CDR3 is as TCRdb lists it. The genes are TRBV11-2 and TRBJ2-7; the DNA was not compared with TRBD2, the D call given in the table. The CDR3 region is 13 residues in length, termini included. Germline-derived CDR1 and CDR2 are SGHAT and FQNNGV. This CDR3 reads CASSLGPPHTMVA.

J is TRBJ1-1 and V is TRBV5-1; weak D call: TRBD1 (5 bases). V was cut by 4 bases and J by 6 bases, with 13 bases left in between. CDR1 and CDR2 (germline): SGHRS, YFSETQ. CDR3 length: 13 residues. For the CDR3, the DNA is TGCGCCAGCAGCCGAGGAGGGGACCCTGAAGCTTTCTTT. This codes for CASSRGGDPEAFF.

V and J are TRBV6-6 and TRBJ1-2; D is possibly TRBD1 (6 bases). Germline V gives CDR1 MNHNY, CDR2 SVGAGI (reference sequence). The CDR3 contains 15 residues. Trimming took 6 bases from V and 6 from J, leaving 20 bases between them. The CDR3 sequence is CASRPMSGARDGYTF. As DNA, the CDR3 is TGTGCCAGCAGGCCGATGTCGGGGGCGCGGGATGGCTACACCTTC.

This clone was observed once. The chain employs TRBV9 and TRBJ2-2; possibly TRBD1 for D (6 bases). CDR1 and CDR2 (germline): SGDLS, YYNGEE. V shed 1 base and J shed 0 bases, with 10 bases lying between them. The CDR3 is 16 amino acids. The CDR3 DNA sequence: TGTGCCAGCAGCGTACCAAGGACAGCGAACACCGGGGAGCTGTTTTTT. Protein sequence: CASSVPRTANTGELFF.

The genes are TRBV11-3 and TRBJ1-2, with 9 positions matching TRBD1. J was trimmed by 10 bases and V by 1 base; bases with no gene match: 22. The CDR3 covers 19 residues. CDR1 is SGHNT and CDR2 is YENEEA in the germline V gene. This CDR3 reads CASSLVGLIPDRGRLAYTF. Written as DNA, the CDR3 is TGTGCCAGCAGCTTAGTAGGCTTGATACCGGACAGGGGACGCTTAGCCTACACCTTC.

The V and J genes are TRBV6-1 and TRBJ1-2, with D possibly TRBD1 on 5 matching bases. Germline loops: CDR1 MNHNS, CDR2 SASEGT. The CDR3 sequence is 13 residues long. Trimming took 6 bases from V and 5 from J, leaving 13 bases between them. CDR3 residues: CASSRRGGYGYTF. DNA of the CDR3: TGTGCCAGCAGCAGGAGGGGAGGGTATGGCTACACCTTC.

CDR3 in amino acids: CASSLRGLGTEAFF. The CDR3 bases are TGCGCCAGCAGCTTGAGGGGGCTGGGGACTGAAGCTTTCTTT. The V call is TRBV5-1, the J call TRBJ1-1, with 7 bases that match TRBD1. CDR1 is SGHRS, CDR2 YFSETQ, per germline. The CDR3 sequence is 14 residues long. V was pared by 1 base and J by 5 bases, with 5 bases of the junction left unmatched.

J is TRBJ1-1 and V is TRBV14, with D perhaps TRBD1 (5 bases). V was shortened by 1 base and J by 2 bases, with 11 bases between the two germline ends. CDR1 and CDR2 from the germline V gene are SGHDN and FVKESK. This CDR3 is built from 15 residues. The CDR3 loop reads CASSQVGTINTEAFF. CDR3 bases: TGTGCCAGCAGCCAAGTTGGGACCATAAACACTGAAGCTTTCTTT.

The V and J genes are TRBV6-5 and TRBJ2-7, with D possibly being TRBD2 (5 bases). V was shortened by 5 bases and J by 0 bases, with 14 bases between the two germline ends. Per the germline V gene, CDR1 is MNHEY and CDR2 is SVGAGI. This CDR3 spans 15 amino acids. The DNA of the CDR3 is TGTGCCAGCAGTCCCCAAGGAGCGGTCTCCTACGAGCAGTACTTC. Translation: CASSPQGAVSYEQYF.

The gene calls are TRBV6-5 and TRBJ1-1, with TRBD1 as a possible D gene (5 bases). Germline lookup yields CDR1 MNHEY and CDR2 SVGAGI. Trimming took 3 bases from V and 1 from J, leaving 9 bases between them. CDR3 length equals 14 residues. Here the CDR3 DNA reads TGTGCCAGCAGTTATGCCGGGGGGAACACTGAAGCTTTCTTT. Translation: CASSYAGGNTEAFF.

V is TRBV29-1 and J is TRBJ1-2, with 10 bases matching TRBD1. The CDR3 is made up of 12 amino acids. The germline CDR1 and CDR2 sequences are SQVTM and ANQGSEA. J lost 6 bases, V lost 7 bases, and 5 bases had no gene match. CDR3 nucleotides: TGCAGCGCTACCGGGACAGGGGATGGCTACACCTTC. Translated, it gives CSATGTGDGYTF.

The genes are TRBV6-6 and TRBJ2-7; D is undetermined. The CDR3 has 15 amino acids. Trimming took off 1 base at V and 0 bases at J, with 10 bases between the two ends. The V gene's germline CDR1 is MNHNY and CDR2 SVGAGI (reference sequence). CDR3 coding DNA: TGTGCCAGCAGTTACTTCCAGGATCACTCCTACGAGCAGTACTTC. It yields the protein CASSYFQDHSYEQYF.

The CDR3 sequence is CASSQERQSYQPQHF. As DNA, the CDR3 is TGCGCCAGCAGCCAAGAAAGGCAGTCGTATCAGCCCCAGCATTTT. The J gene is TRBJ1-5, the V gene TRBV4-1; D is unresolved. Germline V lookup: CDR1 MGHRA, CDR2 YSYEKL. The CDR3 runs 15 residues. V was trimmed by 0 bases and J by 5 bases, leaving 11 bases between them.

This sequence joins TRBV29-1 and TRBJ2-1; TRBD1 is a possible D gene (6 bases). The germline V gene has CDR1 SQVTM and CDR2 ANQGSEA. The CDR3 totals 13 residues. The V and J ends lost 5 bases and 4 bases respectively, with 12 bases between them. CDR3 sequence (DNA): TGCAGCGTTCAGGGACACCGATACAATGAGCAGTTCTTC. Residues: CSVQGHRYNEQFF.

As for this clone: The sample carries other DNA sequences with the same CDR3. The genes are TRBV9 and TRBJ2-7; D is undetermined. Germline loops: CDR1 SGDLS, CDR2 YYNGEE. V was shortened by 2 bases and J by 0 bases, with 6 bases between the two germline ends. The CDR3 runs 13 residues. CDR3: CASSVGPSYEQYF. CDR3 nucleotides: TGTGCCAGCAGCGTTGGCCCCTCCTACGAGCAGTACTTC.

This rearrangement joins TRBV11-2 to TRBJ2-7, with 11 bases that match TRBD2. This CDR3 contains 15 residues. V shed 1 base and J 4 bases; nucleotides not matched to a gene: 3. CDR1 and CDR2 (germline): SGHAT, FQNNGV. The CDR3 is CASSLVASGGYEQYF. CDR3 coding DNA: TGTGCCAGCAGCTTAGTGGCTAGCGGGGGGTACGAGCAGTACTTC.

The V and J genes are TRBV7-9 and TRBJ1-5, with 7 bases that match TRBD1. Germline CDR1 SEHNR, CDR2 FQNEAQ (reference sequence). CDR3 size: 15 residues. V was clipped by 0 bases and J by 4 bases; unmatched bases: 3. DNA of the CDR3: TGTGCCAGCAGCTTAGCAGGGACAGCTAATCAGCCCCAGCATTTT. This gives the protein CASSLAGTANQPQHF.

V and J are TRBV11-2 and TRBJ1-5; no firm D call. Per germline, CDR1 SGHAT and CDR2 FQNNGV. This CDR3 is built from 15 residues. V lost 1 base and J 0 bases, leaving 7 bases between the germline ends. CDR3 in amino acids: CASSLGPYSNQPQHF. The CDR3, as DNA: TGTGCCAGCAGCTTAGGTCCGTATAGCAATCAGCCCCAGCATTTT.

The V and J genes are TRBV6-5 and TRBJ2-1; possible D gene TRBD2, 5 bases. Trimming shortened V by 0 bases and J by 8 bases, and 11 bases separated the two germline ends. The germline V gene has CDR1 MNHEY and CDR2 SVGAGI. The CDR3 runs to 14 residues. The CDR3 nucleotides are TGTGCCAGCAGTTACTCGTACTCGGAGGATGAGCAGTTCTTC. Translating gives CASSYSYSEDEQFF.

J is TRBJ1-5 and V is TRBV6-1, with TRBD1 identical over 9 bases. CDR1 and CDR2 (germline): MNHNS, SASEGT. This CDR3 is built from 15 residues. J was trimmed by 7 bases and V by 5 bases; bases with no gene match: 9. CDR3 coding DNA: TGTGCCAGCAGTTCGGACAGGGGAGTGTGGCAGCCCCAGCATTTT. Its protein product is CASSSDRGVWQPQHF.

V usage is TRBV7-9 and J usage is TRBJ1-5; 7 bases fit TRBD1. The trim removed 5 bases at V and 5 bases at J, leaving 0 bases unmatched. The germline gives CDR1 SEHNR, CDR2 FQNEAQ (reference sequence). This CDR3 is built from 12 residues. CDR3 protein: CASSDRDQPQHF. CDR3 nucleotide sequence: TGTGCCAGCAGCGACAGGGATCAGCCCCAGCATTTT.

The chain couples TRBV9 to TRBJ2-1; D unclear. This CDR3 region has 14 residues. Germline V gene sequence: CDR1 SGDLS, CDR2 YYNGEE. The germline V and J ends were trimmed by 4 bases and 6 bases, with 14 bases remaining between them. CDR3 amino acids: CASSPVGSVNEQFF. CDR3 sequence (DNA): TGTGCCAGCAGCCCAGTCGGGTCGGTCAATGAGCAGTTCTTC.

The CDR3 coding sequence is TGTGCCAGTAGTATCAACGGTGCCTACGAGCAGTACTTC. This encodes CASSINGAYEQYF. The V and J genes are TRBV19 and TRBJ2-7; D is ambiguous. Trimming pared 3 bases from V and 2 bases from J, leaving 8 bases between. The germline gives CDR1 LNHDA, CDR2 SQIVND (reference sequence). The CDR3 consists of 13 residues.